This record looks at one T cell receptor beta chain sequence and its context. Its target is not known. The junction and the germline gene differ at one end; a read error may be behind it. Germline lookup yields CDR1 MDHEN and CDR2 SYDVKM. The CDR3 is made up of 12 amino acids. The sample comes from a study of tumor and adjacent non-tumor tissue in lung cancer. This sample's RNA came from whole unsorted tissue. The normal lung tissue was taken more than 3 cm from the tumor edge. TCRbeta libraries were built with three rounds of nested PCR, modified from ARM-PCR. TCRdb reprocessed the multiplex PCR reads with MiXCR, giving one entry per CDR3 protein. The sample has roughly 49,000 distinct CDR3 sequences, 74% seen once. Study-wide findings and caveats: TCR diversity was significantly greater in tumor than normal lung tissue.

The chain recombines TRBV28 with TRBJ2-7; D is possibly TRBD1 (5 bases). The sequenced sample was distant non-tumor lung tissue. The receptor was isolated from a woman aged 55-70 years with non-small cell lung cancer. DNA of the CDR3: TGCGCCAATTTCCAGGGTCCCTACGAGCAGTACTTC. The encoded protein is CANFQGPYEQYF.